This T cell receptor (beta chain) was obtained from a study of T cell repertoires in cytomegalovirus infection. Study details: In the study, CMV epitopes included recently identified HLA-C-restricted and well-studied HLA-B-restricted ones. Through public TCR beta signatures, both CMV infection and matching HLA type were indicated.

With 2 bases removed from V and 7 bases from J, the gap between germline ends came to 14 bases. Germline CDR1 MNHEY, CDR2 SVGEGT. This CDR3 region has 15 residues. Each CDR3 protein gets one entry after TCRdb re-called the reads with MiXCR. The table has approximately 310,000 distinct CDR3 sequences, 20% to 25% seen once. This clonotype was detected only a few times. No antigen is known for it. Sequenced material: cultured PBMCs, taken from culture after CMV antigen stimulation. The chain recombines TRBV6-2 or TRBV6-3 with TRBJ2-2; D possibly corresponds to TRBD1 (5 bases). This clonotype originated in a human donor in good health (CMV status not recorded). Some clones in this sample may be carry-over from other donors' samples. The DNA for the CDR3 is TGTGCCAGCAGTTACACGACACTTCAGGGCGGGGAGCTGTTTTTT. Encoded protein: CASSYTTLQGGELFF.